This entry concerns a single T cell receptor beta chain. As yet, its antigen is unknown. This sample stems from a study of PD-1 blockade in classical Hodgkin lymphoma. Regarding the study as a whole: Patients who responded completely had about the same baseline diversity as newly diagnosed patients. TCR diversity at baseline was reported to be reduced in newly diagnosed patients relative to healthy donors.

Germline CDR1 is SGDLS and CDR2 is YYNGEE. The CDR3 has 17 residues. V lost 4 bases, J lost 5 bases, and 12 bases stayed unmatched. As to time point: cycle 4 day 1 (C4D1), after 6 weeks of nivolumab. With no exception, relapse followed autologous stem cell transplantation in all patients, and brentuximab vedotin exposure varied. Best responses fell into complete response, partial response or progressive disease. Clones were read by immunoSEQ multiplex PCR, and TCRdb kept only the in-frame ones, dropping some. The repertoire consists of about 64,000 clones, with 75% to 95% occurring once and the leading ten covering about 9.4%.

The sequencing here drew on peripheral blood mononuclear cells (PBMCs), taken before the fourth cycle of nivolumab. The rearrangement links TRBV9 to TRBJ2-2, with 9 bases that match TRBD1. This clonotype originated in a human donor with classical Hodgkin lymphoma. Here the CDR3 DNA reads TGTGCCAGCAGCCCCACCCTGGGGACAGGGAGGACCGGGGAGCTGTTTTTT. Encoded protein: CASSPTLGTGRTGELFF.